The following is a T cell receptor (beta chain) sequence with its context. Its antigen is unidentified. This sample is part of a study of post-analysis software for immune sequencing data. Background on the study: Relapsing-remitting, secondary progressive and progressive-relapsing multiple sclerosis were all included among the disease courses. Study-wide points: The authors found that F measure strongly co-clustered same-batch samples. In patients, a few TRBV segments were more frequent than in controls, with TRBV5-6, TRBV5-1 and TRBV20-1 among them. Controls showed significantly higher normalized Chao1 diversity than did multiple sclerosis patients.

Every TCR beta cDNA library bore unique molecular identifiers. Input populations of roughly 1 to 10 million T cells gave rise to hundreds of thousands of cDNA molecules. TCRdb independently ran MiXCR on the PCR reads; one entry per CDR3 protein. Among hundreds of thousands of distinct CDR3 sequences listed, roughly three fifths were seen once. Looked up from germline, CDR1 is SGHTA and CDR2 is FQGTGA. V gave up 2 bases and J gave up 6 bases, with 15 bases separating them. The CDR3 runs to 15 residues. This TCR derives from a girl aged 2 to 10 with multiple sclerosis. This chain links TRBV7-3 with TRBJ2-3; the D gene is possibly TRBD2 (5 bases). Sequencing was done on a sample of blood. The CDR3 region is CASSLGLAGPDTQYF. The CDR3 DNA follows: TGTGCCAGCAGCTTAGGTCTGGCGGGTCCGGATACGCAGTATTTT. Drawing the rest from reference TRBV7-3 and TRBJ2-3, the complete variable domain is GAGVSQTPSNKVTEKGKYVELRCDPISGHTALYWYRQSLGQGPEFLIYFQGTGAADDSGLPNDRFFAVRPEGSVSTLKIQRTERGDSAVYLCASSLGLAGPDTQYFGPGTRLTVL.